This T cell receptor (beta chain) is from a study of shared clonotypes between healthy human individuals. Study-wide background: Donor ages ranged 18 to 49 years: two women, a few men. Regarding the study as a whole: Only a few donors were included, so the genetic and exposure-history diversity represented was limited. The sampled material consisted only of blood, and tissue repertoires are likely to differ.

Trimming pared 0 bases from V and 0 bases from J, leaving 10 bases between. The CDR3 is 16 residues long. Germline CDR1 SGDLS, CDR2 YYNGEE. Produced via immunoSEQ multiplex PCR; TCRdb's table is partial and in-frame only. Of millions of clones in the sample, 90% to 95% were seen once. Comment on this clone: Its antigen is not identified.

Sequences were obtained from naive CD4+ T cells sorted from blood. The sample's subset: CD45RA+ positively selected. The source is a man younger than 35 in good health. The rearrangement uses TRBV9 and TRBJ2-1, with a tentative D call TRBD1 (5 bases). The CDR3 DNA sequence: TGTGCCAGCAGCGTAGACCTCAGGGACTCCTACAATGAGCAGTTCTTC. This translates into CASSVDLRDSYNEQFF.